This T cell receptor beta chain was captured in a study of response to subunit inactivated influenza vaccine. Points from the study as a whole: The study's authors posited that every seasonal influenza vaccination enlists few new T cells.

Details on this clonotype: The antigen remains undetermined.

TCRdb reprocessed the RT-PCR reads via MiXCR and lists one record per CDR3 protein. The profile shows roughly 290,000 distinct CDR3 sequences, 21% of them singletons. This TCR was recovered from a man aged 45-69 years who received an inactivated influenza vaccine. The specimen was PBMCs from blood, collected 21 months after vaccination.

CDR3 nucleotide sequence: TGTGCCAGCAGTTTAACGGGGACAGCCGCCACCTACGAGCAGTACTTC. This codes for CASSLTGTAATYEQYF. This chain uses TRBV27 with TRBJ2-7; 7 bases match TRBD1. Germline CDR1 MNHEY, CDR2 SMNVEV (reference sequence). Trimming at V came to 2 bases and at J to 2 bases, leaving 9 bases not matched to a gene. The CDR3 contains 16 residues.